Sequencing of this TCR beta chain was carried out in a study of molecular identifiers for immune sequencing clone quantification (dated by TCRdb to 2016 to 2019). Describing the broader study: For a replicate experiment, RNA from around 20,000 or 99,000 naive CD8 T cells was divided into five aliquots, and four of the five aliquots were sequenced. This methods study used CD8 T cells to benchmark TCR RNA copy counting and molecular-identifier clustering-based TCR repertoire sequencing (MIDCIRS). Here is what the overall study found, with its caveats: Modeling indicated roughly 3.2 TCR RNA copies recovered per cell, compared with 7.5 to 10 by digital PCR, which implies a capture efficiency of 25% to 35%. Naive libraries contained spiked-in Jurkat TCR RNA (roughly 10 copies' worth), which is not part of the donor repertoire. In CMV-specific effector cells, over 98% of molecules were held by clones above 20 RNA copies, whereas under 1% of molecules were held by such clones in naive cells. Highly expanded clone sizes could be underestimated if identical TCR molecules share a barcode. When barcode sub-clustering was not used, chimeric consensus sequences inflated TCR diversity, with chimeras reaching as high as 47%. Even against a background of about a million naive CD8 T cells, spiked-in Jurkat TCR RNA amounting to a single cell's worth was reported to be detectable.

From the cysteine through the phenylalanine, the CDR3 covers 17 amino acids. The kept DNA is CDR3 alone, 51 bases in frame from the first base. In the germline V gene (reference sequence), CDR1 corresponds to MNHEY and CDR2 to SMNVEV. Trimming removed 1 base from V and 7 bases from J, leaving 20 bases between the germline ends. Naive CD8 T cell libraries were made from about 20,000 to 1,000,000 sorted cells using 10%, 30% or 50% of purified RNA. Naive CD8 T cells were FACS-sorted as CD8+CD4-CCR7+CD45RA+ on a BD FACSAria II into RLT Plus buffer. To test detection sensitivity, Jurkat RNA equivalent to approximately ten TCR copies was spiked into samples of about 19,000-1,100,000 naive CD8 T cells. CD8 T cells were enriched with RosetteSep CD8+ T Cell Enrichment Cocktail and Ficoll-Paque, followed by ACK red cell lysis. In this sample, this clonotype turned up a few times. What antigen it recognizes has not been identified. Base qualities are missing; no much larger clone stands one base away.

Library preparation was by PCR. TCRdb lists the instrument as Illumina HiSeq 4000. Bulk TCR libraries were generated as previously described, with the TCR primers listed in Table S5 used. The Qiagen AllPrep DNA/RNA kit was used to purify total RNA. Before analysis, reads from multiple sequencing runs of the same library were pooled. As for the authors' bioinformatics: Reads were retained only if an exact TCR constant sequence was present, and the retained reads were trimmed to 150 nt and grouped according to their 12-nt molecular barcodes. Reads in each barcode group were sub-clustered using a 15% Levenshtein threshold, and a quality-weighted consensus sequence was built for each RNA molecule. Non-functional sequences were excluded, and lower-count sequences lying one edit away from another sequence were also excluded. Barcode sub-clusters with fewer than 20% of the maximum read count were removed, based on fitting two negative binomial distributions. TCRdb reran the public reads through fastp at Q25 and MiXCR, keeping productive beta chains. Merged by CDR3 protein, the rows form single entries marked with the most common genes and DNA. For this entry, the V and J calls and clone size follow TCRdb and not the study's own pipeline. In this sample the table shows about 640,000 distinct CDR3 sequences, nearly 20% of which occur a single time. Roughly 0.9% of the sample comes from the top ten.

This clonotype originated in a human donor in good health. Some libraries in this study had Jurkat cell RNA spiked in. The chain was built from TRBV27 and TRBJ2-1; TRBD2 is perhaps the D gene, given 6 matching bases. Specimen: naive CD8+ T cells from blood, with Jurkat cell RNA spiked in. Reading the label with the study, this specimen's cell subset or site is: FACS-sorted CD8+CD4-CCR7+CD45RA+ naive T cells. The CDR3 sequence is CASSLFTSYMGQNEQFF. The nucleotide sequence reads TGTGCCAGCAGTTTATTCACTAGCTACATGGGTCAAAATGAGCAGTTCTTC.